This T cell receptor (beta chain) is from a study of response to subunit inactivated influenza vaccine. V lost 5 bases and J lost 5; bases outside the gene matches: 10. The germline CDR1 and CDR2 sequences are SGHTA and FQGTGA. This CDR3 comprises 16 residues. Each CDR3 protein gets one entry after TCRdb re-called the RT-PCR reads with MiXCR. This table holds around 480,000 distinct CDR3 sequences, approximately 11% found once. The clonotype originates from a man aged 50 to 59 who received an inactivated influenza vaccine. Specimen: PBMCs from blood, collected 35 to 45 days after vaccination. The gene calls are TRBV7-3 and TRBJ2-3, with 10 bases lining up with TRBD2. This CDR3 reads CASSPSAGGEGDTQYF. The DNA of the CDR3 is TGTGCCAGCAGCCCGTCAGCGGGAGGGGAGGGAGATACGCAGTATTTT.